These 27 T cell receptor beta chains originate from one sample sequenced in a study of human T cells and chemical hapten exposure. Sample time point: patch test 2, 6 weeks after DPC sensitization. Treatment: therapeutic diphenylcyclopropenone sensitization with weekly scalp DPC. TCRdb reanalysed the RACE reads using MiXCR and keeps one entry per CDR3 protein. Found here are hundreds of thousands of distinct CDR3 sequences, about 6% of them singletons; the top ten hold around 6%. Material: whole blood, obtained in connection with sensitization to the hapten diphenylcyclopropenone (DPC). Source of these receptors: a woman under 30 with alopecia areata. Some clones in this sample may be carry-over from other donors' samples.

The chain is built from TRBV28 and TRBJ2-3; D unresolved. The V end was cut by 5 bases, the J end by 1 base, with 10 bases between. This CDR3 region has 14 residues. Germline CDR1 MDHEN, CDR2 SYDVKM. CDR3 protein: CASSPQEGTDTQYF. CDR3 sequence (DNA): TGTGCCAGCAGTCCTCAGGAAGGCACAGATACGCAGTATTTT.

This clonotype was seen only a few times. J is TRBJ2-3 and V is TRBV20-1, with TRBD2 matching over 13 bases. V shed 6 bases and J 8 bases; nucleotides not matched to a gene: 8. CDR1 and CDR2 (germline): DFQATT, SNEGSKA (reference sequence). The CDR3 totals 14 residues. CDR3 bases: TGCAGTGCGATACTAGCGGGGGGGCCCGGTACGCAGTATTTT. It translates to CSAILAGGPGTQYF.

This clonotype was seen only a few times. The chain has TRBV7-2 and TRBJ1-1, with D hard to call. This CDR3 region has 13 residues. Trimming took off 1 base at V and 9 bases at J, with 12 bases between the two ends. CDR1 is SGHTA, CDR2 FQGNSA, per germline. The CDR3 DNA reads TGTGCCAGCAGCTTAGAGAGCAGGTCCCAAGCTTTCTTT. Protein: CASSLESRSQAFF.

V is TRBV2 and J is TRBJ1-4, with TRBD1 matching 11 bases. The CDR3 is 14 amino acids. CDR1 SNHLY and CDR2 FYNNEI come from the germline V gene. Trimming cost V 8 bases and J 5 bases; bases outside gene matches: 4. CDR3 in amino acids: CASGWTGGNEKLFF. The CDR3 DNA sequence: TGTGCCAGCGGATGGACAGGGGGCAATGAAAAACTGTTTTTT.

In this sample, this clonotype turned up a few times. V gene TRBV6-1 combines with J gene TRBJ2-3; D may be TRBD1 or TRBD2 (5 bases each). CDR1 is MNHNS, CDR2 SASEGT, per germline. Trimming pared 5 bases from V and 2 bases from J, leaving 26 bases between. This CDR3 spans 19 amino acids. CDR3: CASSQTGLGAGLLTDTQYF. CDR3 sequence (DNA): TGTGCCAGCAGTCAAACGGGGCTTGGGGCCGGCCTACTCACAGATACGCAGTATTTT.

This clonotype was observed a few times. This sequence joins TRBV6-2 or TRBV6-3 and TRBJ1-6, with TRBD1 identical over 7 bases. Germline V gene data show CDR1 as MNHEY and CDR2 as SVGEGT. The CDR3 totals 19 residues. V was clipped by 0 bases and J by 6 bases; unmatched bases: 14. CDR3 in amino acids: CASSYSSGPGTAFNSPLHF. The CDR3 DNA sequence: TGTGCCAGCAGTTACTCGTCGGGACCCGGGACAGCGTTTAATTCACCCCTCCACTTT.

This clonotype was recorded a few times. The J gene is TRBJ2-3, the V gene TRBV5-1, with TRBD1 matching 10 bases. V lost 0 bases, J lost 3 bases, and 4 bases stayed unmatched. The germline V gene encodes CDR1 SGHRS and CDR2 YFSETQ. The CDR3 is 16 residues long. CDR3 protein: CASSLEGGQGTDTQYF. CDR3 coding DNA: TGCGCCAGCAGCTTGGAAGGGGGACAGGGGACAGATACGCAGTATTTT.

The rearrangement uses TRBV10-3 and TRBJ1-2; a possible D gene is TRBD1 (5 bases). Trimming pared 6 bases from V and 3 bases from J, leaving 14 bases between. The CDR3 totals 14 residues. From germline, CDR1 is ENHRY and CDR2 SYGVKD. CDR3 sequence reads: CAIRGETGHYGYTF. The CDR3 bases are TGTGCCATCAGAGGGGAGACTGGCCACTATGGCTACACCTTC.

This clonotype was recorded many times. Written as DNA, the CDR3 is TGTGCCAGCAGTGACCGGGACAGGGGGCTACGCGAAAAACTGTTTTTT. It yields the protein CASSDRDRGLREKLFF. The chain has TRBV6-2 or TRBV6-3 and TRBJ1-4; 12 bases align to TRBD1. The CDR3 extends over 16 amino acids. The germline V gene encodes CDR1 MNHEY and CDR2 SVGEGT. J lost 8 bases, V lost 5 bases, and 9 bases had no gene match.

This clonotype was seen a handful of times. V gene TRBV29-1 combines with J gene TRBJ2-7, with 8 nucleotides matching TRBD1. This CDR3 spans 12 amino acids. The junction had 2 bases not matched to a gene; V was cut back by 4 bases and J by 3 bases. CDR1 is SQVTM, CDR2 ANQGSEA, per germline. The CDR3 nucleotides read TGCAGCGTTGGTGGACAGGGCTACGAGCAGTACTTC. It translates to CSVGGQGYEQYF.

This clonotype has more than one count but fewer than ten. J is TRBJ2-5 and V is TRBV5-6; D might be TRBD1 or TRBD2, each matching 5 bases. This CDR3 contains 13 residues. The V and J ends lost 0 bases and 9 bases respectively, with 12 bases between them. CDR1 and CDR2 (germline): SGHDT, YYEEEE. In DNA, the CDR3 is TGTGCCAGCAGCTTGGGCCCCGGGGCCCCCCAGTACTTC. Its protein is CASSLGPGAPQYF.

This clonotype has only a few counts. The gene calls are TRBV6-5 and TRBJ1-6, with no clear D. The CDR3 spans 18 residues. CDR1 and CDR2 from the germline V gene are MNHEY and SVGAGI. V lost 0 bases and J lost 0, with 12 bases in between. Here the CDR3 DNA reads TGTGCCAGCAGTTACTCAGACCCCCCGAGCTCCTATAATTCACCCCTCCACTTT. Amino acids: CASSYSDPPSSYNSPLHF.

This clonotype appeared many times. The CDR3: CASSYSFTAATNEKLFF. The CDR3 nucleotides are TGTGCCAGCAGTTACTCTTTTACAGCCGCAACTAATGAAAAACTGTTTTTT. This chain connects TRBV6-5 to TRBJ1-4; D is unresolved. The CDR3 consists of 17 residues. The germline V gene encodes CDR1 MNHEY and CDR2 SVGAGI. Trimming removed 0 bases from V and 0 bases from J, with 11 bases in between.

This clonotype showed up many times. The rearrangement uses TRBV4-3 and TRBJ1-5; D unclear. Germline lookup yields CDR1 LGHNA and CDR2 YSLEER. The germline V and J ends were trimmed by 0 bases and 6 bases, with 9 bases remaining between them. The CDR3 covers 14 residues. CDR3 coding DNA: TGCGCCAGCAGCCAAGAGGCAGTAAGTCAGCCCCAGCATTTT. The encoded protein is CASSQEAVSQPQHF.

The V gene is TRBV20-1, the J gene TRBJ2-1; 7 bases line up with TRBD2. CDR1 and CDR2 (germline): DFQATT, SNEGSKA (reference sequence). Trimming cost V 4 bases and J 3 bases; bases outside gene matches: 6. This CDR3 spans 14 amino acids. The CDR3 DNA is TGCAGTGCTACGGGAGCGGGGCTCTACAATGAGCAGTTCTTC. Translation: CSATGAGLYNEQFF.

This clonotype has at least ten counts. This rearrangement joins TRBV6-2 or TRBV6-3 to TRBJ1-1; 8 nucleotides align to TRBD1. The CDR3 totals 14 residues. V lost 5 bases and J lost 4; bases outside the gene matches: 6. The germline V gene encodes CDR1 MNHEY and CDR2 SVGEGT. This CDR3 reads CASSRDRGGTEAFF. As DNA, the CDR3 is TGTGCCAGCAGTAGAGACAGGGGCGGCACTGAAGCTTTCTTT.

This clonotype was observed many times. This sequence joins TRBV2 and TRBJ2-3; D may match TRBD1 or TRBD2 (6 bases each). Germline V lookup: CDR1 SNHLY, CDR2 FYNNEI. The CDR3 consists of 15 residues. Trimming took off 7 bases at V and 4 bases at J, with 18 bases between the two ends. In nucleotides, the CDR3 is TGTGCCAGCACTGGCGGGGCAGGGGTACCAGATACGCAGTATTTT. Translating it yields CASTGGAGVPDTQYF. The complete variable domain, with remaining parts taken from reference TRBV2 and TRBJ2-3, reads EPEVTQTPSHQVTQMGQEVILRCVPISNHLYFYWYRQILGQKVEFLVSFYNNEISEKSEIFDDQFSVERPDGSNFTLKIRSTKLEDSAMYFCASTGGAGVPDTQYFGPGTRLTVL.

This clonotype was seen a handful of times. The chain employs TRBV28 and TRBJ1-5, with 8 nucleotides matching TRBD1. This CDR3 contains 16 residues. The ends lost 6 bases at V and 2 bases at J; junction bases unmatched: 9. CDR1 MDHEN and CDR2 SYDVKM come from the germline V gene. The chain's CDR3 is CASSRTGKGGNQPQHF. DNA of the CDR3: TGTGCCAGCAGCAGGACAGGGAAGGGCGGCAATCAGCCCCAGCATTTT.

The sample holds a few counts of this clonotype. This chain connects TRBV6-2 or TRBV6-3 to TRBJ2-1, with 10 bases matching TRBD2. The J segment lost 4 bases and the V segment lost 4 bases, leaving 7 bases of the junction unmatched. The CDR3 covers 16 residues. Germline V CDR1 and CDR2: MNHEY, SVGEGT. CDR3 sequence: CASSLPGLAVYNEQFF. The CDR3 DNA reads TGTGCCAGCAGTTTACCCGGACTAGCGGTTTACAATGAGCAGTTCTTC.

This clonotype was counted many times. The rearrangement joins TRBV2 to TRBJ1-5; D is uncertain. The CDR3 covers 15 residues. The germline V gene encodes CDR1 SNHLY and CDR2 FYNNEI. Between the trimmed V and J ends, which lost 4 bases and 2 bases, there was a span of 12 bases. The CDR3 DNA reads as TGTGCCAGCAGTGGTGGAGGGCAGGGCAATCAGCCCCAGCATTTT. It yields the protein CASSGGGQGNQPQHF.

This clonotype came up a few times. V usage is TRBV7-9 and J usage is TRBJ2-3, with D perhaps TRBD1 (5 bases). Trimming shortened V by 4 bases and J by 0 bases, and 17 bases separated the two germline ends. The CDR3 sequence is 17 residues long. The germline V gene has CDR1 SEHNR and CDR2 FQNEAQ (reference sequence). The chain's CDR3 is CASSSLPAGPSTDTQYF. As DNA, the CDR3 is TGTGCCAGCAGCTCCCTCCCAGCAGGGCCTAGCACAGATACGCAGTATTTT.

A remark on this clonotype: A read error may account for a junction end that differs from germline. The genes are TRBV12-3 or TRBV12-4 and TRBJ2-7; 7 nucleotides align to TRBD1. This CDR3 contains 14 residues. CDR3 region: CASSSPSTGLFLDF. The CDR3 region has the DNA TGTGCCAGCAGTTCCCCCTCGACAGGGCTATTCTTGGACTTC.

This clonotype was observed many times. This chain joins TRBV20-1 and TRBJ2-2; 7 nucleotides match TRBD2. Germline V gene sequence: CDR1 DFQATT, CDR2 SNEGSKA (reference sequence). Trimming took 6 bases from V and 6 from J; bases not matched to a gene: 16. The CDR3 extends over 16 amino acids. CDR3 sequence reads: CSAKEAAGVVSGELFF. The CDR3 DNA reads TGCAGTGCCAAGGAGGCGGCGGGGGTGGTGTCCGGGGAGCTGTTTTTT.

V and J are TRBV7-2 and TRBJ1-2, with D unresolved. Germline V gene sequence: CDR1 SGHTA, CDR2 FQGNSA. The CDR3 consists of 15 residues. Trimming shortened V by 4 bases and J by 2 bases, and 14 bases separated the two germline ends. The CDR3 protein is CASSSYTAVNYGYTF. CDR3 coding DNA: TGTGCCAGCAGCTCATATACCGCTGTGAACTATGGCTACACCTTC.

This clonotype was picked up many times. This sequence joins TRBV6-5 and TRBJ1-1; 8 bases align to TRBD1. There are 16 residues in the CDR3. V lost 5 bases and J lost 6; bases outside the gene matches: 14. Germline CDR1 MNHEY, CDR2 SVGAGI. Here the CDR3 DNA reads TGTGCCAGCAGTATTAGGACAGGGACGGGTATCGCTGAAGCTTTCTTT. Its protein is CASSIRTGTGIAEAFF.

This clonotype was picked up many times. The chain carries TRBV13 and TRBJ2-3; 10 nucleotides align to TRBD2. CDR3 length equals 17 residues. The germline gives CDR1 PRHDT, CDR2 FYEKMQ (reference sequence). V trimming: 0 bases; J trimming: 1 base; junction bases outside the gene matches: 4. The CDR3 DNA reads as TGTGCCAGCAGCTTAGGCCTAGCGGGGGAGCGCACAGATACGCAGTATTTT. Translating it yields CASSLGLAGERTDTQYF.

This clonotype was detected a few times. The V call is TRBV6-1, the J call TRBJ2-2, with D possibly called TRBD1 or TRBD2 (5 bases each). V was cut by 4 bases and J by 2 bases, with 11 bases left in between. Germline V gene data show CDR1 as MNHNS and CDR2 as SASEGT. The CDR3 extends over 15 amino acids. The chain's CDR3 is CASSGQGRNTGELFF. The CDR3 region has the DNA TGTGCCAGCAGTGGTCAGGGACGCAACACCGGGGAGCTGTTTTTT.